This T cell receptor beta chain is from a study of shared clonotypes between healthy human individuals (dated by TCRdb to 2018 to 2020). Concerning the study at large: The cohort comprised two women and a few men aged 18 to 49 years. Leukapheresis yielded between about 0.94 and 8.9 billion PBMCs per donor. For each donor, CD4 naive and CD4 memory were each given three plates, CD8 naive was given two plates, and CD8 memory was given one plate. To estimate repertoire size and how much clonotype sharing occurs between individuals, the study deeply sequenced the blood TCR repertoires of five healthy adults. To increase sequencing depth and limit assay-specific biases, different laboratories used diverse techniques to prepare libraries and sequence TCR repertoires.

TCR CDR3 regions were amplified from genomic DNA by multiplex PCR using the deep immunoSEQ assay. Extracted genomic DNA from each cell subset was spread evenly across all wells of several immunoSEQ 96-well plates, with each plate serving as a replicate. Each replicate PCR for sorted subsets received approximately 220 ng genomic DNA, equal to roughly 30,000 T cell genomes. The purified libraries were quantified using a Qubit 3.0 fluorometer, sized with a Bioanalyzer 2100, and then quantified again using the KAPA Library Quantification kit. Every immunoSEQ 96-well plate was sequenced on a separate single-read 150-cycle Illumina NextSeq 550 flow cell. The source study handled its data this way. The immunoSEQ output contained only junctional sequences without quality scores, so filtering could not match that applied to full-length reads. To assign V/J genes and CDR3, sequences were annotated against IMGT germline references using PyIR, a Python wrapper for IgBLAST v1.9. Any read was removed if the V/J assignment was weak (E-value above 1e-6), the CDR3 was missing, or the read contained stop codons, out-of-frame junctions, or ambiguous translated residues. A V3J clonotype was defined by an identical inferred V gene, J gene, and CDR3 amino acid sequence. The percentage overlap between two repertoires was calculated by dividing the number of shared unique clonotypes by the size of the smaller repertoire. RTK rarefaction, the Chao1 estimator, and Recon v2.1 estimates of unobserved clonotypes were used to assess repertoire richness. OLGA was used to compute generation probabilities for all TCRbeta clonotypes that the gDNA method yielded from a handful of donors. Held by TCRdb, this immuneACCESS table contains in-frame sequences only and omits some clones. Under half of the omission traces to an unresolved V gene where checked; the cause of the rest is unknown. V and J calls plus clone size are reproduced from that table; the DNA served to infer D and trimming. For this sample the table gives about 680,000 clones, of which around 92% were detected only once. In total, the top ten clones hold 20% to 25% of the sample.

For the CD8 naive samples, CD45RO-negative cells were positively selected for CCR7, yielding a CD45RA+CCR7+ population from which TemRA cells were excluded. The donors were healthy, HIV-negative adults with no recently reported acute infections or vaccinations. Every donor was a Caucasian adult residing in Nashville, Tennessee, USA. Blood was obtained by leukapheresis, after which PBMCs were separated by Ficoll-Histopaque density gradient centrifugation and cryopreserved in liquid nitrogen vapor phase. Analytical flow cytometry was used to check the purity and quantity of each magnetically sorted T cell population. Each sorted fraction had its genomic DNA isolated and then quantified by UV absorbance on a Nanodrop 2000c. Broader findings and caveats from the paper: Estimated clonotype richness was generally larger for naive than for memory subsets. Because the study included only a small number of donors, the genetic and exposure-history diversity represented was limited. Across a few donors, 5% to 6% of naive CD4, roughly 3.3% of naive CD8, roughly 2.3% of memory CD4, and approximately 0.4% of memory CD8 clonotypes were shared. Higher generation probabilities were observed for clonotypes shared by all four sorted-subset donors than for non-shared clonotypes. Rarefaction of sorted-subset datasets indicated incomplete sequencing despite the large sequencing depth. Only blood was sampled, and tissue TCR repertoires likely differ from those in blood. Based on pairwise subsampling, the degree of clonotype sharing among donors was expected to be affected by sequencing depth.

About this clone itself: The target of this receptor is not known. The likely explanation is a read error, given a far larger clone one base away. Other DNA sequences in this specimen translate into the identical CDR3.

The origin of this receptor is a young man in good health. Sequenced: naive CD8+ T cells sorted from blood. The cell subset or site label for this specimen denotes: CD45RA+CCR7+.

Here the CDR3 is given as CASSPGTGGYEQYF. DNA sequence: TGTGCCAGCAGCCCAGGGACAGGGGGCTACGAGCAGTACTTC. The chain links TRBV7-9 with TRBJ2-7; 11 of the junction bases match TRBD1. The CDR3, from cysteine to phenylalanine, totals 14 residues. Solely the CDR3 DNA is kept, with 42 bases framed from the first base. Germline trimming amounts to 5 bases on V and 3 bases on J, with 3 as the count of junction bases outside the gene matches. The germline V gene encodes CDR1 SEHNR and CDR2 FQNEAQ (reference sequence). The CDR3 plus the reference TRBV7-9 and TRBJ2-7 genes for the other parts give the full variable domain: DTGVSQNPRHKITKRGQNVTFRCDPISEHNRLYWYRQTLGQGPEFLTYFQNEAQLEKSRLLSDRFSAERPKGSFSTLEIQRTEQGDSAMYLCASSPGTGGYEQYFGPGTRLTVT.